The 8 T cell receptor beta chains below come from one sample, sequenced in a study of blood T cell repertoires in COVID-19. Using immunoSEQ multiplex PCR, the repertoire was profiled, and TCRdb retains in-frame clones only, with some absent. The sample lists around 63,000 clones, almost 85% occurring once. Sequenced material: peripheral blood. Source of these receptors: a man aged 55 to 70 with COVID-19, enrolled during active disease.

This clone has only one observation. Here the CDR3 reads CASSPRQGSLTGELFF. In DNA, the CDR3 is TGTGCCAGCAGCCCCAGACAGGGGAGTCTCACCGGGGAGCTGTTTTTT. The genes are TRBV11-3 and TRBJ2-2; 8 bases fit TRBD1. CDR1 is SGHNT, CDR2 YENEEA, per germline. V lost 5 bases and J lost 4; bases outside the gene matches: 9. This CDR3 is built from 16 residues.

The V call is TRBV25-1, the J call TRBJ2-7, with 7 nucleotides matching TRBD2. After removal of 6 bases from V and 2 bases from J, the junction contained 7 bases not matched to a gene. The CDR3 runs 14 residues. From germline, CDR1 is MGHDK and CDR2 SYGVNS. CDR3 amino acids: CASRGGSQAYEQYF. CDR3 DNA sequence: TGTGCCAGCAGGGGGGGGTCCCAGGCCTACGAGCAGTACTTC.

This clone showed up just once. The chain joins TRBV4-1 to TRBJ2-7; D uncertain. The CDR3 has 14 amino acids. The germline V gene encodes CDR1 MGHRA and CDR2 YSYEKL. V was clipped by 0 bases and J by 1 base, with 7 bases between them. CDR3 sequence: CASSQDPGSYEQYF. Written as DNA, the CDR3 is TGCGCCAGCAGCCAAGATCCCGGTTCCTACGAGCAGTACTTC.

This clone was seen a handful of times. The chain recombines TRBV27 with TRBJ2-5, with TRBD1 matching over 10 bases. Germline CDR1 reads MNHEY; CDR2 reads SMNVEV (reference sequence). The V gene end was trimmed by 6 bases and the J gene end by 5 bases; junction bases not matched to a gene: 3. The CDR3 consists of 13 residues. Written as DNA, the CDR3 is TGTGCCAGCAGGCGGACAGGGGGGGAGACCCAGTACTTC. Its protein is CASRRTGGETQYF.

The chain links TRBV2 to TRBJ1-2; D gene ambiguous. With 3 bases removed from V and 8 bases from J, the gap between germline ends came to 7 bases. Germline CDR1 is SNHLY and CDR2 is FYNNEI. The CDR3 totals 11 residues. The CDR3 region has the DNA TGTGCCAGCAGTGATTCTACCGGCTACACCTTC. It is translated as CASSDSTGYTF.

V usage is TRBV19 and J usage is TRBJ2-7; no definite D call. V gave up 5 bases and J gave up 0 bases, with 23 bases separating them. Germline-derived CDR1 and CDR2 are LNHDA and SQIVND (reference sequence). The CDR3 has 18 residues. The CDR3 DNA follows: TGTGCCAGTAGTGATCAATACTCCGGGTCAGTTAACTCCTACGAGCAGTACTTC. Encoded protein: CASSDQYSGSVNSYEQYF.

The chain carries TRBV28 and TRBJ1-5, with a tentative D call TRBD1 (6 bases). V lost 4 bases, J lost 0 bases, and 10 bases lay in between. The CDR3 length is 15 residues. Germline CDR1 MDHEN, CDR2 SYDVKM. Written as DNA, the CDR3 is TGTGCCAGCAGTTCCGGACAGTATAGCAATCAGCCCCAGCATTTT. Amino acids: CASSSGQYSNQPQHF.

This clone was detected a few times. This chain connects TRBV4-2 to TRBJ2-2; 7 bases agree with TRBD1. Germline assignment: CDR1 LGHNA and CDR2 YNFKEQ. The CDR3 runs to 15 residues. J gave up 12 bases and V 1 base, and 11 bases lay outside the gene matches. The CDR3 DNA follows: TGTGCCAGCAGCCAAGTAGGGGGCGGAAATACACAGCTGTTTTTT. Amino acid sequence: CASSQVGGGNTQLFF.